This T cell receptor (beta chain) was captured in a study of shared clonotypes between healthy human individuals (dated by TCRdb to the early 2020s). Background for the entire study: The cohort included three men and a couple of women between 18 and 49 years of age. For each donor, CD4 naive and CD4 memory were each given three plates, CD8 naive was given two plates, and CD8 memory was given one plate. To estimate repertoire size and how much clonotype sharing occurs between individuals, the study deeply sequenced the blood TCR repertoires of roughly 5 healthy adults. Different laboratories and diverse techniques were used to prepare libraries and sequence TCR repertoires, to increase sequencing depth and limit assay-specific biases. Between about 0.9 and 8.9 billion PBMCs per donor were obtained by leukapheresis. On the study overall, not on this receptor specifically: Larger estimated clonotype richness was generally found for naive subsets than for memory subsets. Across a handful of donors, about 4.5% of naive CD4, roughly 3.8% of naive CD8, about 2% of memory CD4, and about 0.44% of memory CD8 clonotypes were shared. Pairwise subsampling indicated that sequencing depth was expected to affect the degree of clonotype sharing among donors. Because the study included a small number of donors, the genetic and exposure-history diversity represented was limited. Rarefaction of sorted-subset datasets indicated incomplete sequencing despite the large sequencing depth. Clonotypes shared by all four sorted-subset donors showed higher generation probabilities than non-shared clonotypes. Sampling was limited to blood, and TCR repertoires in tissue likely differ from TCR repertoires in blood.

CDR1 and CDR2 were assigned from the germline V gene (reference sequence) as MNHEY and SMNVEV. From cysteine to phenylalanine, the CDR3 is 16 amino acids long. Solely the CDR3 DNA is kept, with 48 bases framed from the first base. Ends trimmed: V by 2 bases, J by 5 bases; bases unmatched to a gene: 5. On this clone: Its antigen is currently not known. Qualities for individual bases were not recorded, and no much larger clone is one base off.

Using the deep immunoSEQ assay, multiplex PCR amplified TCR CDR3 regions from genomic DNA. For each cell subset, the extracted genomic DNA was distributed evenly across all wells of several immunoSEQ 96-well plates, and each plate served as one replicate. For sorted subsets, roughly 200 ng of genomic DNA, equivalent to around 29,000 T cell genomes, went into each replicate PCR. The purified libraries were quantified using a Qubit 3.0 fluorometer, sized with a Bioanalyzer 2100, and then quantified again using the KAPA Library Quantification kit. A separate single-read 150-cycle Illumina NextSeq 550 flow cell was used to sequence each immunoSEQ 96-well plate. The original pipeline was this. The immunoSEQ output contained only junctional sequences without quality scores, so filtering could not match that applied to full-length reads. To assign V/J genes and CDR3, sequences were annotated using PyIR, a Python wrapper for IgBLAST v1.9, with IMGT germline references. Any read was removed if the V/J assignment was weak (E-value above 1e-6), the CDR3 was missing, or the read contained stop codons, out-of-frame junctions, or ambiguous translated residues. V3J clonotypes were defined as sequences sharing an identical inferred V gene, J gene, and CDR3 amino acid sequence. To compute the percentage overlap between repertoires, the number of shared unique clonotypes was divided by the size of the smaller repertoire. RTK rarefaction, the Chao1 estimator, and Recon v2.1 estimates of unobserved clonotypes were used to assess repertoire richness. For all TCRbeta clonotypes obtained by the gDNA method from several donors, generation probabilities were computed with OLGA. TCRdb holds this immuneACCESS table with in-frame rearrangements only. Some clones are missing; in checked studies, unresolved V genes explain under half, and the rest has no known cause. From that table come the V and J calls and clone size; the DNA was used to work out D and trimming. This sample is represented by about 2 million clones; roughly 94% of them were singletons. Jointly, the top ten make up roughly 0.13% of the sample.

The donors were healthy, HIV-negative adults who had no recently reported acute infections or vaccinations. Every donor was a Caucasian adult residing in Nashville, Tennessee, USA. Magnetic negative selection was used to enrich CD4+ T cells, after which naive cells were positively selected on CD45RA and the negative fraction became the memory subset. After blood collection by leukapheresis, PBMCs were isolated using Ficoll-Histopaque density gradient centrifugation and then cryopreserved in the vapor phase of liquid nitrogen. Analytical flow cytometry was used to check the purity and quantity of every magnetically sorted T cell population. Each sorted fraction had its genomic DNA isolated and then quantified by UV absorbance on a Nanodrop 2000c.

This sequence uses TRBV27 and TRBJ2-2, and 10 junctional nucleotides match TRBD2. This clonotype was sampled from a man aged 18-30 years in good health. Source material: naive CD4+ T cells sorted from blood. In the paper's terms, the cell subset or site label means: CD45RA+ positively selected. The CDR3 reads CASSLLAGVLTGELFF. The nucleotide sequence reads as follows: TGTGCCAGCAGTTTACTAGCGGGAGTTTTAACCGGGGAGCTGTTTTTT.